Reported below is one T cell receptor (beta chain). Its antigen has not been determined. Base qualities are not recorded, but no much larger clone differs from it by a single base. The donors were healthy, HIV-negative adults with no recently reported acute infections or vaccinations. All donors were Caucasian adults living in Nashville, Tennessee, USA. CD4+ T cells were enriched through magnetic negative selection, after which naive cells were positively selected on CD45RA and the remaining negative fraction served as the memory subset. Blood was obtained by leukapheresis, after which PBMCs were separated by Ficoll-Histopaque density gradient centrifugation and cryopreserved in liquid nitrogen vapor phase. Purity and quantity of every magnetically sorted T cell population were checked by analytical flow cytometry. Genomic DNA was isolated from every sorted fraction and measured by UV absorbance on a Nanodrop 2000c.

TCR CDR3 regions were amplified from genomic DNA by multiplex PCR using the deep immunoSEQ assay. Extracted genomic DNA from each cell subset was spread evenly across all wells of several immunoSEQ 96-well plates, with each plate serving as a replicate. Each replicate PCR for sorted subsets received around 0.2 ug genomic DNA, equal to about 30,000 T cell genomes. Purified libraries were quantified with a Qubit 3.0 fluorometer, sized on a Bioanalyzer 2100, and re-quantified with the KAPA Library Quantification kit. Each immunoSEQ 96-well plate was sequenced on its own single-read 150-cycle Illumina NextSeq 550 flow cell. Turning to the authors' computational methods: Because only junctional sequences without quality scores were contained in the immunoSEQ output, filtering matching that applied to full-length reads could not be performed. Sequences were annotated with PyIR, a Python wrapper for IgBLAST v1.9, using IMGT germline references to assign V/J genes and CDR3. Reads were filtered out if the reads had weak V/J assignments (E-value above 1e-6), no CDR3, stop codons, out-of-frame junctions, or ambiguous translated residues. V3J clonotypes were defined by identical inferred V gene, J gene, and CDR3 amino acid sequence. The percentage overlap between two repertoires was calculated by dividing the number of shared unique clonotypes by the size of the smaller repertoire. Repertoire richness was assessed with RTK rarefaction, the Chao1 estimator, and Recon v2.1 estimates of unobserved clonotypes. OLGA was used to compute generation probabilities for all TCRbeta clonotypes that the gDNA method yielded from a handful of donors. Here the immuneACCESS table is served through TCRdb, limited to in-frame sequences with V and J called. Missing clones are a known gap in these copies; in checked studies unresolved V genes cover under half, and the rest lacks a known reason. The V and J calls and clone size are taken from that table; D and trimming were inferred from the DNA. The sample records fewer than 400,000 clones, about 74% of which are singletons. Of the sample, approximately 10% falls within the top ten clones.

This specimen comes from a study of shared clonotypes between healthy human individuals (dated by TCRdb to the early 2020s). For the study in its entirety: A couple of women and a few men aged 18 to 49 years were included in the cohort. Per donor, three plates each were used for CD4 naive and CD4 memory, two for CD8 naive, and one for CD8 memory. To estimate repertoire size and how much clonotypes are shared between individuals, the study performed deep sequencing of blood TCR repertoires from 4 to 6 healthy adults. Libraries were prepared and TCR repertoires were sequenced by different laboratories using diverse techniques, in order to increase sequencing depth and limit assay-specific biases. Each donor's leukapheresis produced roughly between roughly 0.85 and 9.5 billion PBMCs. The research as a whole found: Pairwise subsampling indicated that sequencing depth was expected to affect the degree of clonotype sharing among donors. Naive subsets generally had larger estimated clonotype richness than memory subsets. Sampling was limited to blood, and TCR repertoires in tissue likely differ from TCR repertoires in blood. About 5% of naive CD4, 3.5% of naive CD8, 2% to 2.5% of memory CD4, and about 0.4% of memory CD8 clonotypes were shared across several donors. Higher generation probabilities were observed for clonotypes shared by all four sorted-subset donors than for non-shared clonotypes. Because the study included a small number of donors, the genetic and exposure-history diversity represented was limited. Incomplete sequencing was indicated by rarefaction of sorted-subset datasets, despite the large sequencing depth.

The CDR3 numbers 13 residues from cysteine through phenylalanine. The entry retains the CDR3 DNA only, 39 bases that are in frame from base 1. V and J are truncated by 4 bases and 8 bases respectively, leaving an intervening sequence of 15 bases. For CDR1 and CDR2, the germline V gene lists SGHDT and YYEEEE. Rearrangement joined TRBV5-6 to TRBJ1-2, and TRBD1 may be the D gene, going by 6 matching bases. The sequenced sample consisted of memory CD4+ T cells sorted from blood. Per the publication, the cell subset or site label means: CD45RA-negative fraction. This sequence originates from a man aged 25-45 years in good health. The bases are TGTGCCAGCAGCGCAACAGGGCTTCAGGGCTACACCTTC. Translated, this is CASSATGLQGYTF.